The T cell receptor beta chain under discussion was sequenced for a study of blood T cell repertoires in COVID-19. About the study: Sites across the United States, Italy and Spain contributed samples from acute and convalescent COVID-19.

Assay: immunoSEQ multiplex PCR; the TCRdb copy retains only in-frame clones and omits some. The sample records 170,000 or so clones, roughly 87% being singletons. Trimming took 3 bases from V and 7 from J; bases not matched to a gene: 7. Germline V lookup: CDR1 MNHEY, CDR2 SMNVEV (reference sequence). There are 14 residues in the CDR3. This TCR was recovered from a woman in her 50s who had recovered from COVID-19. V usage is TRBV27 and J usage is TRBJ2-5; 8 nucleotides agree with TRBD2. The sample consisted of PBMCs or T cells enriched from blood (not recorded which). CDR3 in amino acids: CASSLTSAPGTQYF. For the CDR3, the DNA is TGTGCCAGCAGTTTGACTAGCGCCCCAGGGACCCAGTACTTC.